One sample yielded the 8 T cell receptor beta chains listed below, sequenced in a study of T cell repertoires in cytomegalovirus infection. TCRdb passed the reads through MiXCR, listing each CDR3 protein once. This table holds around 540,000 distinct CDR3 sequences, about 33% found once. These TCRs are of unknown antigen specificity. Sequences were derived from cultured PBMCs, sampled from culture after CMV antigen stimulation. The receptors shown here come from a human donor in good health (CMV status not recorded). Some clones in this sample may be carry-over from other donors' samples.

This rearrangement joins TRBV12-3 or TRBV12-4 to TRBJ1-2; D may be TRBD1 (6 bases). This CDR3 contains 15 residues. Trimming removed 2 bases at V and 6 bases at J, with 16 bases between. The CDR3, as DNA: TGTGCCAGCAGTTTACTCCAGGGGTCGGTTCATGGCTACACCTTC. Amino acids: CASSLLQGSVHGYTF.

This clonotype was counted a few times. The chain combines TRBV6-1 with TRBJ2-1; 8 bases match TRBD2. The CDR3 is 16 residues long. The V gene's germline CDR1 is MNHNS and CDR2 SASEGT. V trimming: 5 bases; J trimming: 5 bases; junction bases outside the gene matches: 11. The CDR3 sequence is CASSPYSGLDNNEQFF. The CDR3 DNA reads TGTGCCAGCAGTCCCTACTCGGGACTAGACAACAATGAGCAGTTCTTC.

This clonotype was seen ten or more times. The chain employs TRBV7-2 and TRBJ1-5; a weak D match, TRBD1 (5 bases). Germline CDR1 SGHTA, CDR2 FQGNSA. V gave up 0 bases and J gave up 4 bases, with 10 bases separating them. This CDR3 has 15 amino acids. CDR3 in DNA: TGTGCCAGCAGCTTAGCGGCGGGGCGGAATCAGCCCCAGCATTTT. It codes for CASSLAAGRNQPQHF.

The CDR3 nucleotides are TGTGCCAGCAGCTTAGAACAGGATCAGCCCCAGCATTTT. This encodes CASSLEQDQPQHF. The chain uses TRBV7-2 and TRBJ1-5, with a weak D call TRBD1 (5 bases). CDR3 length equals 13 residues. The germline gives CDR1 SGHTA, CDR2 FQGNSA. V was cut by 1 base and J by 5 bases, with 6 bases left in between. Complete variable domain (other parts from reference TRBV7-2 and TRBJ1-5): GAGVSQSPSNKVTEKGKDVELRCDPISGHTALYWYRQSLGQGLEFLIYFQGNSAPDKSGLPSDRFSAERTGGSVSTLTIQRTQQEDSAVYLCASSLEQDQPQHFGDGTRLSIL.

This clonotype has a count of ten or more. The chain uses TRBV7-2 and TRBJ1-5; D unresolved. Per the germline V gene, CDR1 is SGHTA and CDR2 is FQGNSA. There are 14 residues in the CDR3. The germline V and J ends were trimmed by 5 bases and 2 bases, with 10 bases remaining between them. CDR3 nucleotides: TGTGCCAGCAGCGCCGACGGGGGCAATCAGCCCCAGCATTTT. Encoded protein: CASSADGGNQPQHF.

This clonotype appeared many times. The chain joins TRBV7-6 to TRBJ2-2; D remains unclear. The V end was cut by 1 base, the J end by 1 base, with 4 bases between. CDR1 and CDR2 from the germline V gene are SGHVS and FNYEAQ. The CDR3 runs to 14 residues. Written as DNA, the CDR3 is TGTGCCAGCAGCTTAGTGCTGAACACCGGGGAGCTGTTTTTT. Amino acids: CASSLVLNTGELFF.

In this sample, this clonotype turned up many times. CDR3 in DNA: TGTGCCAGCAGCTTAGGTGGGGGGCTTTATGAGCAGTACGTC. Translated: CASSLGGGLYEQYV. The J gene is TRBJ2-7, the V gene TRBV7-2; either TRBD1 or TRBD2 may fit D (6 bases each). The V gene's germline CDR1 is SGHTA and CDR2 FQGNSA. V was cut by 1 base and J by 7 bases, with 14 bases left in between. This CDR3 is 14 amino acids long.

This chain uses TRBV19 with TRBJ2-5; perhaps TRBD2 as D (5 bases). The germline V and J ends were trimmed by 7 bases and 5 bases, with 17 bases remaining between them. In germline, CDR1 is LNHDA, CDR2 SQIVND (reference sequence). This CDR3 region has 14 residues. The CDR3: CASKSARTGETQYF. The CDR3 DNA reads TGTGCCAGTAAAAGCGCCAGGACGGGGGAGACCCAGTACTTC.